This passage covers 19 T cell receptor beta chains from one sample sequenced in a study of blood T cell repertoires in COVID-19. Profiled with immunoSEQ multiplex PCR; TCRdb holds only in-frame clones, not every one. The sample yields more than 60,000 clones, about 87% seen once. The sample consisted of peripheral blood. The source is a man aged 60-69 years with acute or convalescent COVID-19.

The V call is TRBV21-1, the J call TRBJ2-7; TRBD1 is the table's D call, not checked against the DNA. TRBV21-1 is classified as a pseudogene. The CDR3 runs to 13 residues. The CDR3 sequence is CASSKRQGNEQYF. The CDR3 nucleotides are TGTGCCAGCAGCAAACGACAGGGAAACGAGCAGTACTTC.

This chain joins TRBV5-8 and TRBJ1-2; D gene ambiguous. With 2 bases removed from V and 4 bases from J, the gap between germline ends came to 18 bases. Per germline, CDR1 SGHTS and CDR2 YDEGEE. The CDR3 length is 16 residues. The CDR3, as DNA: TGTGCCAGCAGCTTCGGTACTGAAAGCGGAATCTATGGCTACACCTTC. This gives the protein CASSFGTESGIYGYTF.

The count of this clone is one. The rearrangement uses TRBV4-1 and TRBJ1-2; 8 nucleotides line up with TRBD1. CDR3 length: 15 amino acids. The J segment lost 0 bases and the V segment lost 2 bases, leaving 2 bases of the junction unmatched. Germline V gene sequence: CDR1 MGHRA, CDR2 YSYEKL. The chain's CDR3 is CASSQTDRANYGYTF. The CDR3 DNA sequence: TGCGCCAGCAGCCAAACGGACAGGGCTAACTATGGCTACACCTTC.

CDR3 bases: TGTGCCAGCAGTTACGAGGCAGCGGACTGGTATGGCTACACCTTC. This gives the protein CASSYEAADWYGYTF. The chain employs TRBV6-2 or TRBV6-3 and TRBJ1-2; D ambiguous. There are 15 residues in the CDR3. Trimming removed 2 bases at V and 5 bases at J, with 15 bases between. Germline V gene sequence: CDR1 MNHEY, CDR2 SVGEGT.

CDR3 loop: CASSEVFRQGRETQYF. In DNA, the CDR3 is TGTGCCAGCAGTGAAGTTTTTAGGCAGGGCAGGGAGACCCAGTACTTC. This rearrangement joins TRBV6-1 to TRBJ2-5; weak D call: TRBD1 (5 bases). The V gene's germline CDR1 is MNHNS and CDR2 SASEGT. Between the trimmed V and J ends, which lost 1 base and 5 bases, there was a span of 17 bases. The length of the CDR3 is 16 residues.

The V call is TRBV30, the J call TRBJ1-2, with TRBD1 matching 7 bases. Trimming removed 4 bases from V and 0 bases from J; junction bases left unmatched: 2. CDR1 and CDR2 from the germline V gene are GTSNPN and SVGIG (reference sequence). The CDR3 consists of 13 residues. DNA of the CDR3: TGTGCCTGGACGGACAGGCCTAACTATGGCTACACCTTC. Translated: CAWTDRPNYGYTF.

V usage is TRBV19 and J usage is TRBJ1-6; unclear D gene. The CDR3 has 15 amino acids. V lost 3 bases and J 7 bases, leaving 13 bases between the germline ends. Germline values: CDR1 LNHDA, CDR2 SQIVND (reference sequence). CDR3 nucleotides: TGTGCCAGTAGTATCCTCGGGTTCGACAATTCACCCCTCCACTTT. This gives the protein CASSILGFDNSPLHF.

The chain carries TRBV6-2 or TRBV6-3 and TRBJ2-7; 8 nucleotides align to TRBD1. The CDR3 sequence is 14 residues long. Germline CDR1 and CDR2: MNHEY and SVGEGT. The junction had 5 bases not matched to a gene; V was cut back by 2 bases and J by 5 bases. The CDR3 spells CASSYRTGLNEQYF. The CDR3, as DNA: TGTGCCAGCAGTTACCGGACAGGGTTAAACGAGCAGTACTTC.

This clone was seen a single time. The J gene is TRBJ1-2, the V gene TRBV27; 7 bases line up with TRBD1. This CDR3 comprises 14 residues. Trimming removed 6 bases from V and 8 bases from J; junction bases left unmatched: 12. Germline loops: CDR1 MNHEY, CDR2 SMNVEV (reference sequence). CDR3 sequence reads: CASRGGTEGGGYTF. As DNA, the CDR3 is TGTGCCAGCAGGGGCGGGACAGAAGGAGGAGGCTACACCTTC.

The V gene is TRBV5-6, the J gene TRBJ2-7, with 9 bases that match TRBD1. The CDR3 consists of 15 residues. Germline assignment: CDR1 SGHDT and CDR2 YYEEEE. V lost 4 bases to trimming and J lost 1 base; unmatched junction nucleotides: 6. CDR3 region: CASSPVDRGSYEQYF. The CDR3 coding sequence is TGTGCCAGCAGCCCCGTGGACAGGGGATCCTACGAGCAGTACTTC. The full variable domain, rest sourced from reference TRBV5-6 and TRBJ2-7, is DAGVTQSPTHLIKTRGQQVTLRCSPKSGHDTVSWYQQALGQGPQFIFQYYEEEERQRGNFPDRFSGHQFPNYSSELNVNALLLGDSALYLCASSPVDRGSYEQYFGPGTRLTVT.

The chain is built from TRBV19 and TRBJ1-6, with a possible D match to TRBD1 (6 bases). The CDR3 runs 15 residues. Germline CDR1 reads LNHDA; CDR2 reads SQIVND (reference sequence). Between the trimmed V and J ends, which lost 4 bases and 4 bases, there was a span of 11 bases. CDR3 amino acids: CASSKNRAYNSPLHF. The CDR3 bases are TGTGCCAGTAGTAAGAACAGGGCGTATAATTCACCCCTCCACTTT.

V gene TRBV4-2 combines with J gene TRBJ1-6; tentative D call: TRBD1 (5 bases). The CDR3 sequence is 17 residues long. Per germline, CDR1 LGHNA and CDR2 YNFKEQ. V was pared by 2 bases and J by 5 bases, with 16 bases between. In nucleotides, the CDR3 is TGTGCCAGCAGCCAATCCATCGGCCAAGGGGATAATTCACCCCTCCACTTT. This translates into CASSQSIGQGDNSPLHF.

This clone is classed as medium-sized. The chain employs TRBV24-1 and TRBJ2-7; perhaps TRBD1 as D (6 bases). Germline V gene lookup returns CDR1 KGHDR and CDR2 SFDVKD. This CDR3 has 13 amino acids. The V and J ends lost 5 bases and 4 bases respectively, with 11 bases between them. The chain's CDR3 is CATSVTGSYEQYF. The CDR3 DNA sequence: TGTGCCACCAGTGTTACAGGGTCTTACGAGCAGTACTTC.

This clone was counted once. This chain joins TRBV29-1 and TRBJ1-1; TRBD1 might be the D (5 bases). The germline CDR1 and CDR2 sequences are SQVTM and ANQGSEA. This CDR3 is 12 amino acids long. V lost 4 bases to trimming and J lost 4 bases, with 10 bases between them. The chain's CDR3 is CSVVRGLTEAFF. The CDR3 region has the DNA TGCAGCGTTGTAAGGGGACTCACTGAAGCTTTCTTT.

The chain recombines TRBV5-1 with TRBJ1-4, with D maybe TRBD1 (5 bases). This CDR3 is 15 amino acids long. V was pared by 4 bases and J by 7 bases, with 17 bases between. Germline CDR1 is SGHRS and CDR2 is YFSETQ. The CDR3 here is CASSPRPGVGEKLFF. CDR3 DNA: TGCGCCAGCAGCCCACGACCGGGGGTGGGTGAAAAACTGTTTTTT.

This sequence joins TRBV6-1 and TRBJ1-6, with D possibly matching TRBD1 (6 bases). V shed 4 bases and J shed 0 bases, with 19 bases lying between them. This CDR3 is 19 amino acids long. Germline V CDR1 and CDR2: MNHNS, SASEGT. This CDR3 is CASSATGWDHSSYNSPLHF. The CDR3 DNA sequence: TGTGCCAGCAGTGCTACAGGGTGGGATCATAGCTCCTATAATTCACCCCTCCACTTT.

This clone was counted between two and nine times. The J gene is TRBJ1-1, the V gene TRBV9, with D uncertain. This CDR3 spans 15 amino acids. The V end was cut by 1 base, the J end by 4 bases, with 14 bases between. Germline V gene data show CDR1 as SGDLS and CDR2 as YYNGEE. CDR3 amino acids: CASSVIDLGGTEAFF. CDR3 DNA: TGTGCCAGCAGCGTAATTGATTTAGGCGGCACTGAAGCTTTCTTT.

This chain uses TRBV6-2 or TRBV6-3 with TRBJ1-3; D is undetermined. V was clipped by 2 bases and J by 0 bases, with 5 bases between them. The CDR3 covers 14 residues. Germline V lookup: CDR1 MNHEY, CDR2 SVGEGT. This CDR3 is CASSYAGSGNTIYF. For the CDR3, the DNA is TGTGCCAGCAGTTACGCGGGCTCTGGAAACACCATATATTTT.

This chain's CDR3 is CASSIDISNQPQHF. DNA for the CDR3: TGTGCCAGTAGTATAGATATTAGCAATCAGCCCCAGCATTTT. The chain links TRBV19 to TRBJ1-5; D gene uncertain. With 0 bases removed from V and 0 bases from J, the gap between germline ends came to 3 bases. CDR1 and CDR2 (germline): LNHDA, SQIVND (reference sequence). The CDR3 consists of 14 residues.